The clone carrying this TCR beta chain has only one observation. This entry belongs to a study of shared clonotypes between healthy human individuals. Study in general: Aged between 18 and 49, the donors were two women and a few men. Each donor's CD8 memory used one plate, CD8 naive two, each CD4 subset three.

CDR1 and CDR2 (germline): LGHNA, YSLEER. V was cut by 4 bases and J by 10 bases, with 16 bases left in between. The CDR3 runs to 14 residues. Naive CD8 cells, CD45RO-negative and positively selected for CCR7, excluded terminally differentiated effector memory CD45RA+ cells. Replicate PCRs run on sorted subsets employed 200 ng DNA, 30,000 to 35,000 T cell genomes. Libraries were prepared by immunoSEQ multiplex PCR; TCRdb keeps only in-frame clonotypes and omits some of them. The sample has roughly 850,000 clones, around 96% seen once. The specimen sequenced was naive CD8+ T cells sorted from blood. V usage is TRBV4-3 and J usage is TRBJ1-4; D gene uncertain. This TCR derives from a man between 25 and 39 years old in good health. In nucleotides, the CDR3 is TGCGCCAGCAGCCCAGAGAGACATCGGGGAAAACTGTTTTTT. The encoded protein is CASSPERHRGKLFF.